This T cell receptor (beta chain) came from a study of cytomegalovirus exposure and HLA in healthy donors. PCR amplification relied on 60 Vbeta primers (plus 13 Jbeta primers). Profiling relied on immunoSEQ multiplex PCR, and the TCRdb table lists in-frame clones only, not all of them. The sample contains roughly 130,000 clones, roughly four fifths of which appear only once. CDR1 and CDR2 (germline): MNHEY, SMNVEV (reference sequence). The CDR3 is 15 residues long. V lost 3 bases and J lost 0, with 8 bases in between. The V and J genes are TRBV27 and TRBJ1-4; the D is unclear. The sequence was collected from a male donor in good health and CMV-seropositive. The sample consisted of PBMCs. The CDR3 here is CASSLERATNEKLFF. CDR3 nucleotides: TGTGCCAGCAGTTTGGAGAGGGCAACTAATGAAAAACTGTTTTTT.